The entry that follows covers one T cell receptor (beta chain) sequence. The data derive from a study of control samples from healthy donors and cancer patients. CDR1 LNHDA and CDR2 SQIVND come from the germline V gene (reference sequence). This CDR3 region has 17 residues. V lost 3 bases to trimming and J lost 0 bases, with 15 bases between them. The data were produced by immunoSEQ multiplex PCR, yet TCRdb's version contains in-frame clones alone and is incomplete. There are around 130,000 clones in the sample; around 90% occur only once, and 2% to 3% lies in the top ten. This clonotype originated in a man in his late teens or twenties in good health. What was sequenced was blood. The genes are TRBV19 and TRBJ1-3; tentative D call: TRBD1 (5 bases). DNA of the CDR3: TGTGCCAGTAGTATCACAGGTTGGGGAAGCTCTGGAAACACCATATATTTT. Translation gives CASSITGWGSSGNTIYF.